This is a list of T cell receptor beta chains from one sample in a study of blood T cell repertoires in COVID-19. Only in-frame clones appear in the TCRdb table, and some are missing; sequencing was by immunoSEQ multiplex PCR. The sample lists 300,000 to 400,000 clones, roughly 87% occurring once. The specimen sequenced was PBMCs or T cells enriched from blood (not recorded which). The source is a woman under 40 who had recovered from COVID-19. Both conserved end residues are part of each CDR3.

v_gene: TRBV4-1
j_gene: TRBJ1-1
CDR3aa: CASSQDMQITEAFF

v_gene: TRBV24-1
j_gene: TRBJ1-6
CDR3aa: CATSDLDRGSYNSPLHF

v_gene: TRBV24-1
j_gene: TRBJ2-5
CDR3aa: CATSDPVAGAGETQYF

v_gene: TRBV7-6
j_gene: TRBJ2-7
CDR3aa: CASSLYRGAGYEQYF

v_gene: TRBV4-1
j_gene: TRBJ1-4
CDR3aa: CASSQVGGTGYEKLFF

v_gene: TRBV7-8
j_gene: TRBJ2-7
CDR3aa: CASSTRQGPSYEQYF

v_gene: TRBV7-8
j_gene: TRBJ2-7
CDR3aa: CASGTAFSYEQYF

v_gene: TRBV18
j_gene: TRBJ2-5
CDR3aa: CASSPSTSGGTNF

v_gene: TRBV7-8
j_gene: TRBJ1-2
CDR3aa: CASSATGLGYGYTF

v_gene: TRBV7-2
j_gene: TRBJ1-2
CDR3aa: CASSLGQGVSYGYTF

v_gene: TRBV2
j_gene: TRBJ2-5
CDR3aa: CASSEVGEKTQYF

v_gene: TRBV7-2
j_gene: TRBJ2-3
CDR3aa: CASSFSTTQYF

v_gene: TRBV30
j_gene: TRBJ1-2
CDR3aa: CAWSVGVLINYGYTF

v_gene: TRBV19
j_gene: TRBJ1-4
CDR3aa: CASGKGTATNEKLFF

v_gene: TRBV28
j_gene: TRBJ2-5
CDR3aa: CASSPRQGSETQYF

v_gene: TRBV19
j_gene: TRBJ2-2
CDR3aa: CASNGEGDSSMSPVFNTGELFF

v_gene: TRBV29-1
j_gene: TRBJ1-1
CDR3aa: CSVSSNTEAFF

v_gene: TRBV9
j_gene: TRBJ2-1
CDR3aa: CASSIGQGAGNEQFF

v_gene: TRBV6-5
j_gene: TRBJ1-3
CDR3aa: CASTMRQGAGNTIYF

v_gene: TRBV7-7
j_gene: TRBJ1-1
CDR3aa: CASSFSPNTEAFF

v_gene: TRBV4-2
j_gene: TRBJ1-2
CDR3aa: CASSQDDTTANYGYTF

v_gene: TRBV10-3
j_gene: TRBJ1-1
CDR3aa: CAISDGGAVTEAFF

v_gene: TRBV30
j_gene: TRBJ1-1
CDR3aa: CAWSVVGNTEAFF

v_gene: TRBV18
j_gene: TRBJ1-2
CDR3aa: CASSPTGQGLYGYTF

v_gene: TRBV6-5
j_gene: TRBJ1-2
CDR3aa: CASSRTGDGYGYTF

v_gene: TRBV19
j_gene: TRBJ2-3
CDR3aa: CASSNFGGGTDTQYF

v_gene: TRBV20-1
j_gene: TRBJ2-7
CDR3aa: CSASRLAGPNEQYF

v_gene: TRBV30
j_gene: TRBJ1-6
CDR3aa: CAWTRGPNSPLHF

v_gene: TRBV20-1
j_gene: TRBJ2-4
CDR3aa: CSASQRGRNIQYF

v_gene: TRBV6-5
j_gene: TRBJ1-6
CDR3aa: CASRVSWTENSPLHF

v_gene: TRBV3-1/TRBV3-2
j_gene: TRBJ1-4
CDR3aa: CASSPPSNEKLFF

v_gene: TRBV7-2
j_gene: TRBJ1-3
CDR3aa: CASSWREDTIYF

v_gene: TRBV3-1/TRBV3-2
j_gene: TRBJ1-1
CDR3aa: CASSKRGGKNTEAFF

v_gene: TRBV6-2/TRBV6-3
j_gene: TRBJ1-1
CDR3aa: CASSYGVEGSAEAFF

v_gene: TRBV30
j_gene: TRBJ2-5
CDR3aa: CAWAPHSGGEETQYF